This T cell receptor (beta chain) was observed in a study of CD8+ T cells in alopecia areata. Study at large: Treatment of the treated patients consisted of oral tofacitinib, 5 to 10 mg twice daily.

Sequencing templates came from extracted RNA that was reverse transcribed into cDNA. Profiled with immunoSEQ multiplex PCR; TCRdb holds only in-frame clones, not every one. This sample has about 74,000 clones, with around 29% found just once. Germline-derived CDR1 and CDR2 are GTSNPN and SVGIG (reference sequence). Germline trimming cut 5 bases from V and 5 bases from J; bases unmatched to any gene: 7. CDR3 length: 13 amino acids. Treatment defined: oral pan-JAK inhibitor, 5-10 mg twice daily. This TCR derives from a human donor with alopecia areata. The chain carries TRBV30 and TRBJ1-1, with 8 bases identical to TRBD1. The sample in question was CD8+ T cells sorted from blood, obtained at week 4, from a patient treated with tofacitinib. The CDR3 spells CAWSQGVGTEAFF. CDR3 bases: TGTGCCTGGTCACAGGGGGTTGGGACTGAAGCTTTCTTT.